This T cell receptor beta chain was sequenced in a study of early T cells in non-severe SARS-CoV-2 infection. Study information: With bulk RNA from unsorted whole blood as input, sequencing yielded unpaired chains.

Regarding the study as a whole: Missing private and CD4 specificities, VDJdb matching favored anti-spike CD8 responses.

Worth noting for this clonotype: No antigen is known for it. An end of the junction does not agree with germline; a read error may underlie this.

CDR1 is SGHAT and CDR2 is FQNNGV in the germline V gene. CDR3 length equals 13 residues. Individually, cDNA molecules had unique molecular identifiers attached to them. In TCRdb, the 5' RACE reads were re-called with MiXCR into one record per CDR3 protein. The data contain tens of thousands of distinct CDR3 sequences, 15% of them singletons. This sequence originates from an adult who was a healthcare worker with PCR-confirmed SARS-CoV-2 infection or an uninfected control (not recorded which). The specimen was whole blood. The chain links TRBV11-2 to TRBJ2-3; 7 nucleotides agree with TRBD2. CDR3 nucleotides: TGTGCCAGCAGCACCCCCCGGAGAAGCGGGAAGCATTTT. Protein product: CASSTPRRSGKHF.